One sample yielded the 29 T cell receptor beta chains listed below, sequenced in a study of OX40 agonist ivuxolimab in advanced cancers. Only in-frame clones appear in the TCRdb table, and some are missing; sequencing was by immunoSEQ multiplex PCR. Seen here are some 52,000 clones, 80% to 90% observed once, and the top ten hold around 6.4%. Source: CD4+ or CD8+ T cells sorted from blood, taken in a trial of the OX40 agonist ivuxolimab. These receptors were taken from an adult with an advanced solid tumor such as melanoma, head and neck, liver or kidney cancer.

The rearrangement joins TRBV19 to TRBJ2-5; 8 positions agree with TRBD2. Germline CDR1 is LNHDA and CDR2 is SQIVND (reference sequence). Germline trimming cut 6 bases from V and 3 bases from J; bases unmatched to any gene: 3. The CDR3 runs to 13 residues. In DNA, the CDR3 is TGTGCCAGTAGATATAGCGGGGAAGAGACCCAGTACTTC. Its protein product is CASRYSGEETQYF.

DNA for the CDR3: TGTGCCTGGAGTGTACGGTGGGACGCCTACACCTTC. This encodes CAWSVRWDAYTF. V usage is TRBV30 and J usage is TRBJ1-2; weak D call: TRBD1 (5 bases). The germline CDR1 and CDR2 sequences are GTSNPN and SVGIG (reference sequence). The CDR3 has 12 residues. The V and J ends lost 0 bases and 10 bases respectively, with 12 bases between them.

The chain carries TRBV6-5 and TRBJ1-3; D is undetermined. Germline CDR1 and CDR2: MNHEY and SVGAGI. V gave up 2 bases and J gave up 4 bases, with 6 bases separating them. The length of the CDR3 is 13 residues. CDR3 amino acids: CASSYAPGNTIYF. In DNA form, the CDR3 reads TGTGCCAGCAGTTACGCGCCGGGAAACACCATATATTTT.

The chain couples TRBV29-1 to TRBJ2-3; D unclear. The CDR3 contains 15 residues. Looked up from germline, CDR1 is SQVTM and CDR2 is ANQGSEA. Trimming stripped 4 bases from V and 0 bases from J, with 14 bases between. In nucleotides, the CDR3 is TGCAGCGTTGTTGAGACATCCACTAGCACAGATACGCAGTATTTT. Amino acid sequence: CSVVETSTSTDTQYF.

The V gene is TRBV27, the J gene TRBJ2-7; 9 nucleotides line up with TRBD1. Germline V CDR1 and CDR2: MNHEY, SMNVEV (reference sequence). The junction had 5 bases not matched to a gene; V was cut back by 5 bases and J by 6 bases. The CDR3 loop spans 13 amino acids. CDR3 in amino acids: CASSQTTGGEQYF. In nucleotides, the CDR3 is TGTGCCAGCAGTCAAACGACAGGGGGCGAGCAGTACTTC.

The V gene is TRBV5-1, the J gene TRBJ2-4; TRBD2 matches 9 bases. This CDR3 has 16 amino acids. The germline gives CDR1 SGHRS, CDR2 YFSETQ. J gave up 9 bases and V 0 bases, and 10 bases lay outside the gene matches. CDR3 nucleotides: TGCGCCAGCAGCTTGGAGTCTAGCGGGGCATCAGGCATTCAGTACTTC. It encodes CASSLESSGASGIQYF.

This CDR3 is CAWGRKKATNEKLFF. The CDR3 nucleotides are TGTGCTTGGGGTCGGAAAAAGGCCACTAATGAAAAACTGTTTTTT. This sequence joins TRBV19 and TRBJ1-4; D call uncertain. CDR3 length equals 15 residues. Germline V CDR1 and CDR2: LNHDA, SQIVND (reference sequence).

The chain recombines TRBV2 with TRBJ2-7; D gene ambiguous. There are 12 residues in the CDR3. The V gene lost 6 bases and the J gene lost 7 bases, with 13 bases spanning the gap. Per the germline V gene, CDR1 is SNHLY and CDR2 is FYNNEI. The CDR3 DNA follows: TGTGCCAGCAGCTCGCGAGGTGGAGAGCAGTACTTC. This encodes CASSSRGGEQYF.

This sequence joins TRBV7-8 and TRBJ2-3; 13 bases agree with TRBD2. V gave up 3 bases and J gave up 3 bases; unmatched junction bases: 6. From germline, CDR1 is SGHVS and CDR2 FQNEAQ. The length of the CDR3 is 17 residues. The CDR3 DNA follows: TGTGCCAGCAGCTTTACTAGCGGGGGGGCGGGAACAGATACGCAGTATTTT. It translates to CASSFTSGGAGTDTQYF.

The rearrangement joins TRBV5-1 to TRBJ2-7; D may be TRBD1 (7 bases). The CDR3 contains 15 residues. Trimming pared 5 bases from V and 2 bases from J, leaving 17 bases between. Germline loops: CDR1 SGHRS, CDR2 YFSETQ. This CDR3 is CASRRGAGGPYEQYF. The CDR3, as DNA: TGCGCCAGCAGGAGGGGGGCAGGGGGACCCTACGAGCAGTACTTC.

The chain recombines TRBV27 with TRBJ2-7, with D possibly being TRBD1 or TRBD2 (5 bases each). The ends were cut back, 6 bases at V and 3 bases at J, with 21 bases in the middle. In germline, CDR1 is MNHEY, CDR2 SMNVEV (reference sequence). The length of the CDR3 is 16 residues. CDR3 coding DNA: TGTGCCAGCAGCCCCCGGGGACGTTCGGGGATCTACGAGCAGTACTTC. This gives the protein CASSPRGRSGIYEQYF.

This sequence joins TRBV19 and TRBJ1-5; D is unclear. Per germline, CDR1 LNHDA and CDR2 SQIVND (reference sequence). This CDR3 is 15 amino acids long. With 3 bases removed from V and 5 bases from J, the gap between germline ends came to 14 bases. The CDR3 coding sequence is TGTGCCAGTAGTATCTTGGGTCAGGAATATCAGCCCCAGCATTTT. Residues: CASSILGQEYQPQHF.

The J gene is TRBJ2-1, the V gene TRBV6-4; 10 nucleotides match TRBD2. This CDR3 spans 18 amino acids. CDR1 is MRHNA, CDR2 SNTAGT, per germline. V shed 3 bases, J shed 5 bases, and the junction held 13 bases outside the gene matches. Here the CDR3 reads CASSDTSWSGGDNNEQFF. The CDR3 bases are TGTGCCAGCAGTGATACGTCTTGGAGCGGGGGGGACAACAATGAGCAGTTCTTC.

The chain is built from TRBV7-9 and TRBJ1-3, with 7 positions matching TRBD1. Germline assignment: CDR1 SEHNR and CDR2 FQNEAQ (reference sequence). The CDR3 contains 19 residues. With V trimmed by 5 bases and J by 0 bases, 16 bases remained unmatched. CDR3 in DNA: TGTGCCAGCAGCCTCCCAGATTGGACAGGCATACCCTCTGGAAACACCATATATTTT. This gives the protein CASSLPDWTGIPSGNTIYF.

CDR3 protein: CASSVTGTSASNEQFF. The CDR3 DNA sequence: TGTGCCAGCAGCGTAACCGGGACTAGCGCTTCTAATGAGCAGTTCTTC. The V call is TRBV5-4, the J call TRBJ2-1, with 10 bases identical to TRBD2. Per the germline V gene, CDR1 is SGHNT and CDR2 is YYREEE (reference sequence). After removal of 4 bases from V and 7 bases from J, the junction contained 11 bases not matched to a gene. The CDR3 is 16 amino acids.

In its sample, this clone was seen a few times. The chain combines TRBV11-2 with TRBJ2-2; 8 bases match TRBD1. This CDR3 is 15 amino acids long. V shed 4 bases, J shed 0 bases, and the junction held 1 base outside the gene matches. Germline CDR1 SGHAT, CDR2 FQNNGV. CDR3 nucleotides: TGTGCCAGCAGCTGGACAGGGTCGAACACCGGGGAGCTGTTTTTT. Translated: CASSWTGSNTGELFF. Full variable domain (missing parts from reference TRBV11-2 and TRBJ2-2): EAGVAQSPRYKIIEKRQSVAFWCNPISGHATLYWYQQILGQGPKLLIQFQNNGVVDDSQLPKDRFSAERLKGVDSTLKIQPAKLEDSAVYLCASSWTGSNTGELFFGEGSRLTVL.

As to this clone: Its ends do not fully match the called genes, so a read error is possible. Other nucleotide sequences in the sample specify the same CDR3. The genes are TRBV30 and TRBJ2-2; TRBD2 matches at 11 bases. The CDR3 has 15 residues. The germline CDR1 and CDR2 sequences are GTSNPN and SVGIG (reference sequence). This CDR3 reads CAWSVLAGVTGELFF. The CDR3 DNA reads TGTGCCTGGAGTGTACTAGCGGGGGTCACCGGGGAGTTGTTTTTT.

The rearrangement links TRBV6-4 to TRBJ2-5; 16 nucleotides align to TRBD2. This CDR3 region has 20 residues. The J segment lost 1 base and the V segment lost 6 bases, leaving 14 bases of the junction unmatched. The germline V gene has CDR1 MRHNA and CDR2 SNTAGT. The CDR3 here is CASRVDGTSGGERLQETQYF. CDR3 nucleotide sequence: TGTGCCAGCAGGGTTGATGGGACTAGCGGGGGGGAGAGACTCCAAGAGACCCAGTACTTC.

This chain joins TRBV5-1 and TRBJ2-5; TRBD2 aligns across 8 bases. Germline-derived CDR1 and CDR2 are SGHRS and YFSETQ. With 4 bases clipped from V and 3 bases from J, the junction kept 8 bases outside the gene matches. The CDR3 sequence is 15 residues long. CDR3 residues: CASSQGRGAKETQYF. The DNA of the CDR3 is TGCGCCAGCAGCCAGGGGCGGGGGGCTAAAGAGACCCAGTACTTC.

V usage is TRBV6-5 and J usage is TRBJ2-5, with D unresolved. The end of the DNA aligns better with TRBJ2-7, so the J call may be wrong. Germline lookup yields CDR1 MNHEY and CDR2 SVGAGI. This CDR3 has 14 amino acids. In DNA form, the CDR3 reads TGTGCCAGCAGTCGTTTGGGGTTAGCCTACGAGCAGTACTTC. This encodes CASSRLGLAYEQYF.

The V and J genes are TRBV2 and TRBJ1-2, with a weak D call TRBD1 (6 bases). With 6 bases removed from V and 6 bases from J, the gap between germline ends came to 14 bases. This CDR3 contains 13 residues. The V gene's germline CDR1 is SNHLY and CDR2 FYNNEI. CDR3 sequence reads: CASRASQGNGYTF. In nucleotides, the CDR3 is TGTGCCAGCAGGGCGTCACAGGGAAATGGCTACACCTTC.

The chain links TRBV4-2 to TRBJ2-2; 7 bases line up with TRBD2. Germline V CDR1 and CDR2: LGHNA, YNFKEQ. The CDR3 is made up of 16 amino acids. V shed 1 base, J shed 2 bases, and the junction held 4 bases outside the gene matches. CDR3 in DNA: TGTGCCAGCAGCCAAGCGGGACTAACCAACACCGGGGAGCTGTTTTTT. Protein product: CASSQAGLTNTGELFF.

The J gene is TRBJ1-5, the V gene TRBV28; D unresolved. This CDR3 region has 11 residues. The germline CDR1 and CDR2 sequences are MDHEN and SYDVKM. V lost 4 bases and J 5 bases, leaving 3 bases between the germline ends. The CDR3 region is CASSWDQPQHF. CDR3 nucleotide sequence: TGTGCCAGCAGTTGGGATCAGCCCCAGCATTTT. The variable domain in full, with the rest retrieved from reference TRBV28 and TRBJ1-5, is DVKVTQSSRYLVKRTGEKVFLECVQDMDHENMFWYRQDPGLGLRLIYFSYDVKMKEKGDIPEGYSVSREKKERFSLILESASTNQTSMYLCASSWDQPQHFGDGTRLSIL.

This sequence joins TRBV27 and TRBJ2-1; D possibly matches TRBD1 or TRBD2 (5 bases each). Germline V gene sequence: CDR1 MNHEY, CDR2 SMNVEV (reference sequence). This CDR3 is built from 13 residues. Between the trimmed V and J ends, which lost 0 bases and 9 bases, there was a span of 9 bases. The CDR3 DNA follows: TGTGCCAGCAGTTTATCGATGGGGGTTGAGCAGTTCTTC. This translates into CASSLSMGVEQFF.

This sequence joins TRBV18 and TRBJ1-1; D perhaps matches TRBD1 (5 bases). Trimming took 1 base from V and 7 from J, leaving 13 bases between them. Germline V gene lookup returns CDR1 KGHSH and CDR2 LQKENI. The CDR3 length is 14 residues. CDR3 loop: CASSPLEGYGEAFF. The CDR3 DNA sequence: TGTGCCAGCTCACCACTAGAGGGGTATGGTGAAGCTTTCTTT.

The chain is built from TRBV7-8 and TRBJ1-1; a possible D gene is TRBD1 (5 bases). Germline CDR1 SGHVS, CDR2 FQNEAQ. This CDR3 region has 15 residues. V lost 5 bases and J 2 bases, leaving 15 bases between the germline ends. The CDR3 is CASSLHLQENTEAFF. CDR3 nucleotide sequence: TGTGCCAGCAGCCTCCACCTACAGGAAAACACTGAAGCTTTCTTT.

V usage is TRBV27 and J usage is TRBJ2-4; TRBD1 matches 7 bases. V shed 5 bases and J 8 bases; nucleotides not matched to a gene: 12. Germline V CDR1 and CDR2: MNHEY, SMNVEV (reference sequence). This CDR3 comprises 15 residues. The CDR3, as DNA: TGTGCCAGCAGTCCCCTCGGGACAGCAGAGGACATTCAGTACTTC. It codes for CASSPLGTAEDIQYF.

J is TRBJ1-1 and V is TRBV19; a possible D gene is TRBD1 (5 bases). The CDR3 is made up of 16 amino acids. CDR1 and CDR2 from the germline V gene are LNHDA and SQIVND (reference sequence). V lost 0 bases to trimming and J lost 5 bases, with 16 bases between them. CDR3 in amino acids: CASSIERSRVETEAFF. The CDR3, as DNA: TGTGCCAGTAGTATAGAACGCAGCAGGGTGGAAACTGAAGCTTTCTTT.

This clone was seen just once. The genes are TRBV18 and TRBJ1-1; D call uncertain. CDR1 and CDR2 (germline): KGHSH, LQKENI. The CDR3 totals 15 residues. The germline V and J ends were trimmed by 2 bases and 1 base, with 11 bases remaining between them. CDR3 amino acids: CASSPVAARNTEAFF. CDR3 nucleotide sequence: TGTGCCAGCTCACCAGTTGCCGCCAGGAACACTGAAGCTTTCTTT. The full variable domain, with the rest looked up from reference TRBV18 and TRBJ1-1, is NAGVMQNPRHLVRRRGQEARLRCSPMKGHSHVYWYRQLPEEGLKFMVYLQKENIIDESGMPKERFSAEFPKEGPSILRIQQVVRGDSAAYFCASSPVAARNTEAFFGQGTRLTVV.